This T cell receptor beta chain was recorded in a study of shared clonotypes between healthy human individuals. For every subset, genomic DNA was evenly distributed across several immunoSEQ plates. Sorted-subset replicate PCRs used 200 ng of genomic DNA. This amount corresponded to about 30,000 T cell genomes. The data were produced by immunoSEQ multiplex PCR, yet TCRdb's version contains in-frame clones alone and is incomplete. The sample lists hundreds of thousands of clones; about 74% were seen once. General study results and limits: When naive CD4 clonotypes were compared across a few donors, 5% to 5.5% were shared. Investigators expected sequencing depth to affect clonotype sharing among donors.

A remark on this clone: No antigen is known for it.

Trimming removed 4 bases at V and 7 bases at J, with 16 bases between. Germline CDR1 is MNHNS and CDR2 is SASEGT. The CDR3 contains 14 residues. Sequenced material: memory CD4+ T cells sorted from blood. Subset here: CD45RA-negative fraction. V gene TRBV6-1 combines with J gene TRBJ1-2; possibly TRBD1 for D (5 bases). The clonotype originates from a woman aged 25-40 years in good health. CDR3: CASSGDGKTGGYTF. DNA of the CDR3: TGTGCCAGCAGTGGGGACGGGAAAACTGGTGGCTACACCTTC.